The 27 T cell receptor beta chains below come from one sample, sequenced in a study of cytomegalovirus exposure and HLA in healthy donors. The PCR employed 60 Vbeta primers together with 13 Jbeta primers. Profiling relied on immunoSEQ multiplex PCR, and the TCRdb table lists in-frame clones only, not all of them. The sample yields some 150,000 clones, about 64% seen once. The source material was PBMCs. The receptors were sampled from a woman aged 25 to 39 in good health and CMV-seropositive.

This clone was observed once. The chain has TRBV4-2 and TRBJ1-2; TRBD1 agrees at 7 bases. V dropped 2 bases and J dropped 8; count of bases not matched to a gene: 8. The CDR3 sequence is 14 residues long. Germline values: CDR1 LGHNA, CDR2 YNFKEQ. The CDR3: CASSQNRGGYGYTF. CDR3 nucleotide sequence: TGTGCCAGCAGCCAAAACAGGGGAGGATACGGCTACACCTTC.

This chain links TRBV18 with TRBJ2-1, with 8 bases identical to TRBD1. CDR3 length equals 13 residues. Germline CDR1 KGHSH, CDR2 LQKENI. The J segment lost 8 bases and the V segment lost 5 bases, leaving 5 bases of the junction unmatched. CDR3 nucleotide sequence: TGTGCCAGCTCAGCGGACAGGGTCCATGAGCAGTTCTTC. Residues: CASSADRVHEQFF.

CDR3 amino acids: CASSKAPDSEKLFF. In DNA, the CDR3 is TGTGCCAGCAGCAAAGCGCCAGACTCTGAAAAACTGTTTTTT. The rearrangement uses TRBV21-1 and TRBJ1-4. TRBV21-1 is recorded as a pseudogene. The CDR3 consists of 14 residues.

The genes are TRBV7-7 and TRBJ2-5; the D is unclear. Trimming cost V 4 bases and J 5 bases, with 5 bases left between them. The length of the CDR3 is 11 residues. Germline CDR1 reads SSHAT; CDR2 reads FNYEAQ (reference sequence). The CDR3 nucleotides read TGTGCCAGCAGCTCGGAGGAGACCCAGTACTTC. This codes for CASSSEETQYF.

Worth noting for this clone: Its ends do not fully match the called genes, so a read error is possible. This rearrangement joins TRBV27 to TRBJ2-4; the D is unclear. The CDR3 totals 13 residues. The V gene's germline CDR1 is MNHEY and CDR2 SMNVEV (reference sequence). This chain's CDR3 is CASSLFSGHIQYF. In DNA form, the CDR3 reads TGTGCCAGCAGCTTATTTTCCGGTCACATTCAGTACTTC.

In this sample, this clone turned up once. The rearrangement uses TRBV28 and TRBJ2-5, with D possibly matching TRBD1 (5 bases). CDR1 MDHEN and CDR2 SYDVKM come from the germline V gene. V was clipped by 4 bases and J by 2 bases, with 20 bases between them. This CDR3 is 17 amino acids long. CDR3 residues: CASSSLLWGSLQETQYF. CDR3 nucleotides: TGTGCCAGCAGTTCGCTCTTATGGGGCAGTCTTCAAGAGACCCAGTACTTC. Based on the CDR3 plus reference TRBV28 and TRBJ2-5, the full variable domain is DVKVTQSSRYLVKRTGEKVFLECVQDMDHENMFWYRQDPGLGLRLIYFSYDVKMKEKGDIPEGYSVSREKKERFSLILESASTNQTSMYLCASSSLLWGSLQETQYFGPGTRLLVL.

The V and J genes are TRBV5-1 and TRBJ1-1; possible D gene TRBD1, 6 bases. The CDR3 runs to 14 residues. The V end was cut by 3 bases, the J end by 6 bases, with 15 bases between. Germline V lookup: CDR1 SGHRS, CDR2 YFSETQ. CDR3 in amino acids: CASSYLQGAPEAFF. The CDR3, as DNA: TGCGCCAGCAGCTACCTACAGGGTGCCCCTGAAGCTTTCTTT.

This clone occurred a few times. The chain is built from TRBV28 and TRBJ1-6; D call uncertain. Deletions cut 8 bases from V and 10 bases from J, with 12 bases between. The CDR3 consists of 12 residues. CDR1 and CDR2 from the germline V gene are MDHEN and SYDVKM. The CDR3, as DNA: TGTGCCAGCCGACTGTCAAACTCACCCCTCCACTTT. Translation: CASRLSNSPLHF.

This chain links TRBV19 with TRBJ2-2; TRBD1 might be the D (6 bases). The CDR3 runs to 14 residues. The germline CDR1 and CDR2 sequences are LNHDA and SQIVND (reference sequence). V gave up 9 bases and J gave up 5 bases, with 16 bases separating them. The CDR3 region is CASRGRTRTGELFF. The CDR3 DNA is TGTGCCAGCAGGGGACGGACCAGAACCGGGGAGCTGTTTTTT.

Written as DNA, the CDR3 is TGTGCCAGCAGCCAAGGGGACAGCCTTAAGGGCTACACCTTC. Protein sequence: CASSQGDSLKGYTF. The genes are TRBV14 and TRBJ1-2, with 7 bases fitting TRBD1. The germline V gene encodes CDR1 SGHDN and CDR2 FVKESK. V shed 1 base and J 8 bases; nucleotides not matched to a gene: 7. The CDR3 extends over 14 amino acids.

The chain combines TRBV7-2 with TRBJ2-5; D call uncertain. With the DNA end fitting TRBJ2-7 better, the J assignment may be wrong. The V gene's germline CDR1 is SGHTA and CDR2 FQGNSA. The CDR3 is made up of 13 amino acids. The CDR3 sequence: CASSLEISYEQYF. The CDR3 bases are TGTGCCAGCAGCTTAGAGATATCCTACGAGCAGTACTTC.

The chain couples TRBV10-3 to TRBJ2-3; 8 positions agree with TRBD1. The germline CDR1 and CDR2 sequences are ENHRY and SYGVKD. The CDR3 contains 15 residues. Trimming removed 3 bases from V and 4 bases from J; junction bases left unmatched: 6. In DNA form, the CDR3 reads TGTGCCATCAGTGATATGAGGGGACAGGCAGATACGCAGTATTTT. It yields the protein CAISDMRGQADTQYF.

Here the CDR3 reads CASSATGGRNEKLFF. The CDR3 coding sequence is TGTGCCAGCAGTGCCACAGGGGGCCGTAATGAAAAACTGTTTTTT. The V gene is TRBV27, the J gene TRBJ1-4, with TRBD1 matching 9 bases. With 5 bases clipped from V and 4 bases from J, the junction kept 5 bases outside the gene matches. This CDR3 is 15 amino acids long. The V gene's germline CDR1 is MNHEY and CDR2 SMNVEV (reference sequence).

In this sample, this clone turned up once. The V and J genes are TRBV25-1 and TRBJ2-7; the match to TRBD2 covers 7 bases. The CDR3 consists of 13 residues. The germline V gene has CDR1 MGHDK and CDR2 SYGVNS. V shed 8 bases and J 7 bases; nucleotides not matched to a gene: 11. The CDR3 DNA reads TGTGCCAGCCGGTGGGGGGGTCTGGAAGAGCAGTACTTC. Translated, it gives CASRWGGLEEQYF.

This clone was observed a single time. This chain links TRBV19 with TRBJ2-7; D unclear. V shed 7 bases and J shed 5 bases, with 15 bases lying between them. Germline V gives CDR1 LNHDA, CDR2 SQIVND (reference sequence). This CDR3 is built from 13 residues. CDR3 region: CASTPRENDEQYF. In nucleotides, the CDR3 is TGTGCCAGTACCCCTCGTGAGAACGACGAGCAGTACTTC.

CDR3 sequence (DNA): TGTGCCAGCAGTACCCACGATGCGGGTATCCACGAGCAGTACTTC. This gives the protein CASSTHDAGIHEQYF. The V call is TRBV6-6, the J call TRBJ2-7; a weak D match, TRBD2 (5 bases). Trimming stripped 5 bases from V and 5 bases from J, with 19 bases between. Germline V gives CDR1 MNHNY, CDR2 SVGAGI (reference sequence). The CDR3 length is 15 residues.

This chain joins TRBV14 and TRBJ2-3, with D perhaps TRBD2 (5 bases). The V end lost 7 bases, the J end lost 0 bases, and 8 bases lay between the germline ends. The germline gives CDR1 SGHDN, CDR2 FVKESK. The CDR3 extends over 13 amino acids. The CDR3 sequence is CASKEGSTDTQYF. The CDR3 DNA sequence: TGTGCCAGCAAAGAGGGTAGCACAGATACGCAGTATTTT.

This chain joins TRBV4-2 and TRBJ1-5; D is unclear. Germline CDR1 and CDR2: LGHNA and YNFKEQ. V was pared by 0 bases and J by 9 bases, with 18 bases between. The CDR3 spans 16 residues. The CDR3 DNA follows: TGTGCCAGCAGCCAAGATTTTACCGCGGGGTTTCGGCCCCAGCATTTT. Encoded protein: CASSQDFTAGFRPQHF.

This clone was detected once. The CDR3 DNA follows: TGTGCCAGCAGTGATGTCGTAACGGGAGATGAGACCCAGTACTTC. This gives the protein CASSDVVTGDETQYF. This rearrangement joins TRBV25-1 to TRBJ2-5, with D perhaps matching TRBD2 (6 bases). This CDR3 spans 15 amino acids. V was shortened by 3 bases and J by 5 bases, with 16 bases between the two germline ends. The germline gives CDR1 MGHDK, CDR2 SYGVNS. Filled out from reference TRBV25-1 and TRBJ2-5, the complete variable domain reads EADIYQTPRYLVIGTGKKITLECSQTMGHDKMYWYQQDPGMELHLIHYSYGVNSTEKGDLSSESTVSRIRTEHFPLTLESARPSHTSQYLCASSDVVTGDETQYFGPGTRLLVL.

The CDR3 region has the DNA TGTGCCAGCAGCTTTGTCCCAGCTGGAAACACCATATATTTT. Protein product: CASSFVPAGNTIYF. The rearrangement uses TRBV7-9 and TRBJ1-3; no clear D gene. V shed 3 bases and J shed 2 bases, with 8 bases lying between them. This CDR3 is built from 14 residues. CDR1 is SEHNR and CDR2 is FQNEAQ in the germline V gene (reference sequence).

The genes are TRBV7-8 and TRBJ1-1; TRBD1 matches at 8 bases. V shed 6 bases and J 7 bases; nucleotides not matched to a gene: 10. This CDR3 has 14 amino acids. Germline V CDR1 and CDR2: SGHVS, FQNEAQ. The CDR3: CASRAGTGAIEAFF. The CDR3 region has the DNA TGTGCCAGCAGGGCCGGGACAGGCGCCATTGAAGCTTTCTTT.

The V call is TRBV6-5, the J call TRBJ1-2, with D hard to call. The CDR3 is 15 residues long. The V and J ends lost 8 bases and 8 bases respectively, with 24 bases between them. Looked up from germline, CDR1 is MNHEY and CDR2 is SVGAGI. The CDR3 sequence: CASLGSADSPSGYTF. CDR3 DNA sequence: TGTGCCAGCCTCGGGTCAGCGGATAGCCCAAGCGGCTACACCTTC.

This chain joins TRBV29-1 and TRBJ2-1, with TRBD2 matching over 8 bases. CDR1 is SQVTM and CDR2 is ANQGSEA in the germline V gene. The CDR3 is 12 amino acids. V gave up 5 bases and J gave up 12 bases; unmatched junction bases: 9. Here the CDR3 reads CSVWGSGTRQFF. For the CDR3, the DNA is TGCAGCGTTTGGGGGAGCGGGACTAGGCAGTTCTTC.

The gene calls are TRBV4-1 and TRBJ1-2; 11 nucleotides match TRBD1. Germline CDR1 and CDR2: MGHRA and YSYEKL. The length of the CDR3 is 15 residues. V shed 3 bases, J shed 7 bases, and the junction held 7 bases outside the gene matches. The CDR3 protein is CASSQGGQGARGYTF. Here the CDR3 DNA reads TGCGCCAGCAGCCAGGGTGGACAGGGGGCCCGTGGCTACACCTTC.

The rearrangement uses TRBV13 and TRBJ2-3; TRBD1 is a possible D gene (6 bases). The germline V and J ends were trimmed by 8 bases and 4 bases, with 10 bases remaining between them. This CDR3 region has 12 residues. CDR1 is PRHDT and CDR2 is FYEKMQ in the germline V gene (reference sequence). CDR3 protein: CASGGEADTQYF. For the CDR3, the DNA is TGTGCCAGCGGGGGCGAGGCAGATACGCAGTATTTT.

J is TRBJ2-2 and V is TRBV6-1; D is possibly TRBD2 (6 bases). This CDR3 is built from 15 residues. Germline assignment: CDR1 MNHNS and CDR2 SASEGT. Trimming removed 10 bases at V and 6 bases at J, with 21 bases between. For the CDR3, the DNA is TGTGCCACGCAATGGGGGGACGCAACTGCCGGGGAGCTGTTTTTT. Protein sequence: CATQWGDATAGELFF.

This clone was counted a few times. This sequence joins TRBV11-2 and TRBJ1-2; tentative D call: TRBD1 (5 bases). The germline V gene has CDR1 SGHAT and CDR2 FQNNGV. Between the trimmed V and J ends, which lost 0 bases and 4 bases, there was a span of 12 bases. The CDR3 contains 15 residues. The CDR3 bases are TGTGCCAGCAGCTTAGAGGGGGGAACCCTCTATGGCTACACCTTC. Translating gives CASSLEGGTLYGYTF.